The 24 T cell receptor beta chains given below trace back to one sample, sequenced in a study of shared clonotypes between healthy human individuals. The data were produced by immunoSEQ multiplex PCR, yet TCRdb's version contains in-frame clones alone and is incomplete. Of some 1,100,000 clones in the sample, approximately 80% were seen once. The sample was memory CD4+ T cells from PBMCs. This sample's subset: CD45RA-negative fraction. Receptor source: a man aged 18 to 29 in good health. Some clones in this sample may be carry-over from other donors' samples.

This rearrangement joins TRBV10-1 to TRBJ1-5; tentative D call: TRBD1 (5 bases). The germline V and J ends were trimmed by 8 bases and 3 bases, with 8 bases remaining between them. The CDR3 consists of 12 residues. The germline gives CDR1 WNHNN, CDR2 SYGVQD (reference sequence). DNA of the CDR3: TGCGCCAGCTCCGGGACCAATCAGCCCCAGCATTTT. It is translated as CASSGTNQPQHF.

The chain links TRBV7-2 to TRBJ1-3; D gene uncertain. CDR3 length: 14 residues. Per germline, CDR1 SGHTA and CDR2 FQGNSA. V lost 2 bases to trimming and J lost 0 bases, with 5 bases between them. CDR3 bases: TGTGCCAGCAGCTTAACGGGCTCTGGAAACACCATATATTTT. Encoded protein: CASSLTGSGNTIYF.

CDR3 loop: CASSPSATSGSYEQYF. CDR3 coding DNA: TGTGCCAGCAGCCCCTCGGCGACTAGCGGGAGTTACGAGCAGTACTTC. This sequence joins TRBV7-9 and TRBJ2-7; 12 bases match TRBD2. This CDR3 comprises 16 residues. The germline gives CDR1 SEHNR, CDR2 FQNEAQ (reference sequence). The junction had 9 bases not matched to a gene; V was cut back by 5 bases and J by 4 bases.

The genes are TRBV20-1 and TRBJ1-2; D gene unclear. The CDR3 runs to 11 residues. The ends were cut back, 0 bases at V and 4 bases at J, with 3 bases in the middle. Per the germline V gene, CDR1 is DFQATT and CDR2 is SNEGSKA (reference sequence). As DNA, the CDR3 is TGCAGTGCTAGAGATTCCTATGGCTACACCTTC. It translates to CSARDSYGYTF.

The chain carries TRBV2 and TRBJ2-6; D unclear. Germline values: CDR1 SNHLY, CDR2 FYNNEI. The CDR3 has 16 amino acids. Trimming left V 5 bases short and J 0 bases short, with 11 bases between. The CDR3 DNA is TGTGCCAGCAGTATGTGGCAGAGCTCTGGGGCCAACGTCCTGACTTTC. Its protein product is CASSMWQSSGANVLTF.

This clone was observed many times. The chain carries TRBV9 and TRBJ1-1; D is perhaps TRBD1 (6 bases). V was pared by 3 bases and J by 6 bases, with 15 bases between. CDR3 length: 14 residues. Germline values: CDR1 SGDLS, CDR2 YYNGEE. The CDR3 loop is CASSDLRGRAEAFF. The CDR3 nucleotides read TGTGCCAGCAGCGACCTCAGGGGAAGGGCTGAAGCTTTCTTT.

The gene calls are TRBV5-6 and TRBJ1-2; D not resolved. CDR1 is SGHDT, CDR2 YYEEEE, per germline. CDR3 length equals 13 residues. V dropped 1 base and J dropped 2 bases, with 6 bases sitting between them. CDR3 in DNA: TGTGCCAGCAGCTTGTGGGCAAACTATGGCTACACCTTC. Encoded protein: CASSLWANYGYTF.

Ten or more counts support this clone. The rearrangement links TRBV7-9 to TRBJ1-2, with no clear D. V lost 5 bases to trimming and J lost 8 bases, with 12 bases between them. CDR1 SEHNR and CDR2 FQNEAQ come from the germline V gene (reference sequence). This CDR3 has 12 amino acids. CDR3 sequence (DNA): TGTGCCAGCAGCCCTTCGGTGGGCGGCTACACCTTC. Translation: CASSPSVGGYTF.

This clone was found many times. The CDR3: CASSWGGPLSYNEQFF. The DNA for the CDR3 is TGTGCCAGCAGCTGGGGGGGGCCCCTCTCCTACAATGAGCAGTTCTTC. This chain connects TRBV7-6 to TRBJ2-1, with a weak D call TRBD2 (7 bases). The CDR3 spans 16 residues. Germline-derived CDR1 and CDR2 are SGHVS and FNYEAQ. V dropped 4 bases and J dropped 0 bases, with 13 bases sitting between them. The full variable domain, with the rest looked up from reference TRBV7-6 and TRBJ2-1, is GAGVSQSPRYKVTKRGQDVALRCDPISGHVSLYWYRQALGQGPEFLTYFNYEAQQDKSGLPNDRFSAERPEGSISTLTIQRTEQRDSAMYRCASSWGGPLSYNEQFFGPGTRLTVL.

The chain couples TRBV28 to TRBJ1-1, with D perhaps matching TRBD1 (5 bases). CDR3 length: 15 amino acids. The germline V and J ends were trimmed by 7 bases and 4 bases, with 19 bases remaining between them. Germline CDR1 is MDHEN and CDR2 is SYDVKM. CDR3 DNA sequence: TGTGCCAGCACCAAGATGGGGGGGTTCGCCACTGAAGCTTTCTTT. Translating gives CASTKMGGFATEAFF.

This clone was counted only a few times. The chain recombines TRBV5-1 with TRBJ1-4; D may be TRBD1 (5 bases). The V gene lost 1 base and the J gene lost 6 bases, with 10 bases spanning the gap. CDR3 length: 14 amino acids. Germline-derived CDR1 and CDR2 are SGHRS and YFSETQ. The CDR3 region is CASSLSGSDEKLFF. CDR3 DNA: TGCGCCAGCAGCTTGTCAGGGTCTGATGAAAAACTGTTTTTT. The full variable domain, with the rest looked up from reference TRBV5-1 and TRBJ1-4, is KAGVTQTPRYLIKTRGQQVTLSCSPISGHRSVSWYQQTPGQGLQFLFEYFSETQRNKGNFPGRFSGRQFSNSRSEMNVSTLELGDSALYLCASSLSGSDEKLFFGSGTQLSVL.

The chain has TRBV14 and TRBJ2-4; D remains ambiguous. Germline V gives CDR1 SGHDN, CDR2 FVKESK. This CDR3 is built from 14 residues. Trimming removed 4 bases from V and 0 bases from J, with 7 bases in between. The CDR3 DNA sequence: TGTGCCAGCAGCCTACAGCTAGCCAAAAACATTCAGTACTTC. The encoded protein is CASSLQLAKNIQYF.

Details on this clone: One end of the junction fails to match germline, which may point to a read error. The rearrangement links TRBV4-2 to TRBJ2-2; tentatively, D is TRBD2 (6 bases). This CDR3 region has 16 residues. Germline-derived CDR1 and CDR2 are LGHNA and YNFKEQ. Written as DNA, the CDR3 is TGTGCCAGCAGTCAAGAAGTTGCTAGCGACACCGGGGAGCTGTTTTTT. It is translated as CASSQEVASDTGELFF.

The CDR3 DNA reads as TGTGCCAGCAGCCCTACCGGATGGGGTGGCACTGAAGCTTTCTTT. The encoded protein is CASSPTGWGGTEAFF. The gene calls are TRBV9 and TRBJ1-1; D is unresolved. The V gene's germline CDR1 is SGDLS and CDR2 YYNGEE. This CDR3 is built from 15 residues. The V and J ends lost 4 bases and 4 bases respectively, with 17 bases between them.

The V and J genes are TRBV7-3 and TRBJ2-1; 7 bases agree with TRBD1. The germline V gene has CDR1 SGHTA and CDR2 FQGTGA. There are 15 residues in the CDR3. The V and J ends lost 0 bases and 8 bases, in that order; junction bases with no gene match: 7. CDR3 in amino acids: CASSLTQGQWDEQFF. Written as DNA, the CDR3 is TGTGCCAGCAGCTTAACACAGGGACAGTGGGATGAGCAGTTCTTC.

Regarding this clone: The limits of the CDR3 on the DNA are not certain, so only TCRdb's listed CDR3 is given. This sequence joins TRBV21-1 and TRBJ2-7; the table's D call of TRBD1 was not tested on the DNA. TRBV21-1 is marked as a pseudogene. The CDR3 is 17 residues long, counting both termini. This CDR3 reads CASSFRTFGTGIYEQYF.

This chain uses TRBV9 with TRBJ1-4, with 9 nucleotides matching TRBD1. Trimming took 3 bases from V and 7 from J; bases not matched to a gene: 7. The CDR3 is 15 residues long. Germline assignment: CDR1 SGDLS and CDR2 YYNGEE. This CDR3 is CASSAQQGAGEKLFF. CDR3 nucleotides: TGTGCCAGCAGCGCCCAACAGGGGGCGGGTGAAAAACTGTTTTTT.

The DNA of the CDR3 is TGTGCCAGCAGCTTAGGACAGGGTCGCAATGAGCAGTTCTTC. This encodes CASSLGQGRNEQFF. This chain links TRBV5-4 with TRBJ2-1, with 8 bases lining up with TRBD1. Unmatched junction bases numbered 4, after V lost 2 bases and J lost 6 bases. Germline CDR1 SGHNT, CDR2 YYREEE (reference sequence). The CDR3 covers 14 residues.

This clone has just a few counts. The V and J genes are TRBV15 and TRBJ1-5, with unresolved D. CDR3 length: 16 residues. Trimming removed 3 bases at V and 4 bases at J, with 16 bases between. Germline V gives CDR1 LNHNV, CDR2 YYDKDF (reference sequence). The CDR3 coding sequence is TGTGCCACCAGCAGTGCCGTGGGAGGGATGAATCAGCCCCAGCATTTT. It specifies CATSSAVGGMNQPQHF.

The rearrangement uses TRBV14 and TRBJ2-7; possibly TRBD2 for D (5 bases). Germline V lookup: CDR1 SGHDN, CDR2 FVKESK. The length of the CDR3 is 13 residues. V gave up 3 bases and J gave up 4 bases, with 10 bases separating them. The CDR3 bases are TGTGCCAGCAGCCACGGTAGCGTTTACGAGCAGTACTTC. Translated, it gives CASSHGSVYEQYF.

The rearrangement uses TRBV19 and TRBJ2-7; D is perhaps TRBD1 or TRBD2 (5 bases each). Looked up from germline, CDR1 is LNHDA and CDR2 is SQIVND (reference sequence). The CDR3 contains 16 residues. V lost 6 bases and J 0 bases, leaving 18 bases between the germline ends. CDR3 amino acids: CASSDARDRPSYEQYF. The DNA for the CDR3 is TGTGCCAGTAGCGACGCTCGGGACCGCCCCTCCTACGAGCAGTACTTC.

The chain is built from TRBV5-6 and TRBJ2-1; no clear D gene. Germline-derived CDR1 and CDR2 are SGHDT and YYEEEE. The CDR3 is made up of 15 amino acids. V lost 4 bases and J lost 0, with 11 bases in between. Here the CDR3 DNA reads TGTGCCAGCAGCCCCATTGGGGACTCCTACAATGAGCAGTTCTTC. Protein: CASSPIGDSYNEQFF.

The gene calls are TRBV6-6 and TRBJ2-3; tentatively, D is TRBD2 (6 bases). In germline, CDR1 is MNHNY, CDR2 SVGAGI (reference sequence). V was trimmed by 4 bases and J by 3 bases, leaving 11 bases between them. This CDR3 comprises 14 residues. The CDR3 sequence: CASSSGTVTDTQYF. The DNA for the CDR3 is TGTGCCAGCAGTTCGGGGACTGTTACAGATACGCAGTATTTT.

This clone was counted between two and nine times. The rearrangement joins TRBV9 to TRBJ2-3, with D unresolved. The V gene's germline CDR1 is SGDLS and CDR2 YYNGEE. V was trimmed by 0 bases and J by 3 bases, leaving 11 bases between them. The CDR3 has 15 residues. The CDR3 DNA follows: TGTGCCAGCAGCGTAGTATCATTAGGGACAGATACGCAGTATTTT. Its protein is CASSVVSLGTDTQYF.